The sequence of this T cell receptor (beta chain) was determined in a study of early T cells in non-severe SARS-CoV-2 infection. On the study more broadly: Chains stayed unpaired after sequencing of bulk RNA from unsorted whole blood.

A single record per CDR3 protein comes from TCRdb applying MiXCR to the 5' RACE reads. The data show 74,000 or so distinct CDR3 sequences, with 11% seen just once and 3% to 4% held by the top ten. V dropped 5 bases and J dropped 5 bases, with 7 bases sitting between them. The CDR3 runs 10 residues. Germline CDR1 SQVTM, CDR2 ANQGSEA. This sequence joins TRBV29-1 and TRBJ2-7; TRBD1 might be the D (5 bases). Input material: whole blood. This receptor was taken from an adult who was a healthcare worker with PCR-confirmed SARS-CoV-2 infection or an uninfected control (not recorded which). The CDR3 bases are TGCAGCGTTCTAGGGGACGAGCAGTACTTC. It encodes CSVLGDEQYF.